This T cell receptor beta chain appears in the sequencing data of a study of blood T cell repertoires in COVID-19. J gave up 5 bases and V 1 base, and 3 bases lay outside the gene matches. The germline V gene encodes CDR1 SGHRS and CDR2 YFSETQ. The length of the CDR3 is 15 residues. Per the study methods: Amplification from reference gene primers served as the basis for estimated nucleated cell counts. Method: immunoSEQ multiplex PCR; TCRdb's copy keeps in-frame clones and lacks some. The V and J calls and the clone size are those of that table, but D and trimming were determined from the DNA. The table shows about 120,000 clones, with over 60% occurring only once.

The chain uses TRBV5-1 and TRBJ2-2, with 9 bases that match TRBD2. The receptor's source is a woman of 80 years or more with acute or convalescent COVID-19. Sequencing was done on a sample of peripheral blood. In DNA form, the CDR3 reads TGCGCCAGCAGCTTGAGAGCGGGAGGTACCGGGGAGCTGTTTTTT. It is translated as CASSLRAGGTGELFF.